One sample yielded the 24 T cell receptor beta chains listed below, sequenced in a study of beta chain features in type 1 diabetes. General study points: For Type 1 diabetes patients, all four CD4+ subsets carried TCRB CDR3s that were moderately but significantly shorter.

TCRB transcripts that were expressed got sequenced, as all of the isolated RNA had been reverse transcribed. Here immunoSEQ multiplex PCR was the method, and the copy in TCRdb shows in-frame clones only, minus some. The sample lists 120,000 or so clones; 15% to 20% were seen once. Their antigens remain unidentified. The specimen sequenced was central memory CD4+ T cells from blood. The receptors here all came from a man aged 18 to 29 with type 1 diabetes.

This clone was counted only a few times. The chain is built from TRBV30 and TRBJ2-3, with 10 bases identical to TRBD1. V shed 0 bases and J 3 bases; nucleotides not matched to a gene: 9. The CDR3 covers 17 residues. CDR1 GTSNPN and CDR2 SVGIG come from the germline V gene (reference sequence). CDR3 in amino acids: CAWSVTLGQGYTDTQYF. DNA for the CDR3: TGTGCCTGGAGTGTAACTCTGGGACAGGGGTATACAGATACGCAGTATTTT.

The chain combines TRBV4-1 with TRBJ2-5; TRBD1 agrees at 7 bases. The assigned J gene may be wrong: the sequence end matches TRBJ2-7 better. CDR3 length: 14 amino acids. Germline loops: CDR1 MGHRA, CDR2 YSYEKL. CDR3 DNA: TGCGCCAGCAGCCTAAAGGGGGCAGGGAGCGAGCAGTACTTC. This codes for CASSLKGAGSEQYF.

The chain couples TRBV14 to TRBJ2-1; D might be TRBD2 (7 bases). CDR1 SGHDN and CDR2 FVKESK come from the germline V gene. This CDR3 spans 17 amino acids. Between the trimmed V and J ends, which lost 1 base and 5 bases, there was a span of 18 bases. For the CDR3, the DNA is TGTGCCAGCAGCCAAGTGCTAGCGGACAGATATAACAATGAGCAGTTCTTC. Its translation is CASSQVLADRYNNEQFF.

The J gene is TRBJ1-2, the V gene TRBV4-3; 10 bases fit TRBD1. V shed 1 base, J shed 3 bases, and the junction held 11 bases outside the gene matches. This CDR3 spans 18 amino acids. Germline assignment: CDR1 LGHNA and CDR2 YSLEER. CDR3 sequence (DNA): TGCGCCAGCAGCCAAGGATACGGGACAGGGGCTAAGGACTATGGCTACACCTTC. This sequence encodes CASSQGYGTGAKDYGYTF.

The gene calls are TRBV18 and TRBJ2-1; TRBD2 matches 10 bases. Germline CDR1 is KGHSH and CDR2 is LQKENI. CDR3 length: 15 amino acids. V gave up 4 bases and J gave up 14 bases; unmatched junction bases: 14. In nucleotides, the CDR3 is TGTGCCAGCTCACGACCACAGACTAGCGGGCCTGGGGAGTTCTTC. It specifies CASSRPQTSGPGEFF. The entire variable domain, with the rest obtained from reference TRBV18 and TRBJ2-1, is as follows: NAGVMQNPRHLVRRRGQEARLRCSPMKGHSHVYWYRQLPEEGLKFMVYLQKENIIDESGMPKERFSAEFPKEGPSILRIQQVVRGDSAAYFCASSRPQTSGPGEFFGPGTRLTVL.

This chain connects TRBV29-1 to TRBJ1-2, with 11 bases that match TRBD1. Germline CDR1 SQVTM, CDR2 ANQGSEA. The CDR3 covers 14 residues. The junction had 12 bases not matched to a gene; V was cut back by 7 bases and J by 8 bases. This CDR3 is CSAITGTGGLGYTF. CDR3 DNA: TGCAGCGCTATTACCGGGACAGGGGGTTTAGGCTACACCTTC.

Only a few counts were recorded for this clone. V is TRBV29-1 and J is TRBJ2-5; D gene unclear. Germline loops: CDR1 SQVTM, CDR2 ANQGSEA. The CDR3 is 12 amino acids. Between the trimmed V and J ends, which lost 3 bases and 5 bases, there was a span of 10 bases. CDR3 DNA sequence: TGCAGCGTTGAGGTCTTAAGGGAGACCCAGTACTTC. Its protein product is CSVEVLRETQYF.

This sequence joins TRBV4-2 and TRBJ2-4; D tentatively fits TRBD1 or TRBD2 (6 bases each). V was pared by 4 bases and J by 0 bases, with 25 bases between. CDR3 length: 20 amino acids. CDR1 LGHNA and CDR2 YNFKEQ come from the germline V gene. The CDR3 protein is CASSPGSQGGTPLAKNIQYF. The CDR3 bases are TGTGCCAGCAGCCCGGGGTCACAAGGCGGGACACCCCTAGCCAAAAACATTCAGTACTTC.

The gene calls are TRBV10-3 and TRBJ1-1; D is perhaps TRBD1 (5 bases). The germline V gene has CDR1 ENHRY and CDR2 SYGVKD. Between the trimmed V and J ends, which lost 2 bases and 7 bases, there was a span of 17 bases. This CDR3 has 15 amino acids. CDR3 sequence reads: CAISEPYGGVLEAFF. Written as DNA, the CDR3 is TGTGCCATCAGTGAGCCTTACGGAGGGGTACTTGAAGCTTTCTTT.

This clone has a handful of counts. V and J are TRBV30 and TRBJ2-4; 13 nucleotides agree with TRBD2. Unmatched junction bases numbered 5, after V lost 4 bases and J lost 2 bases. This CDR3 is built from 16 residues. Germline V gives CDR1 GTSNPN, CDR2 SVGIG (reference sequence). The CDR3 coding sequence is TGTGCCTGGACCATTGGGACTAGCGGGACCAAAAACATTCAGTACTTC. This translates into CAWTIGTSGTKNIQYF.

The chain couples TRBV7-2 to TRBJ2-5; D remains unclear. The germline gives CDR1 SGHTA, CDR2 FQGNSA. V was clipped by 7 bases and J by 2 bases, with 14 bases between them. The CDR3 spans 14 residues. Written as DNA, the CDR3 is TGTGCCAGCACCTTTGGGCCGGCGCAAGAGACCCAGTACTTC. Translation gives CASTFGPAQETQYF.

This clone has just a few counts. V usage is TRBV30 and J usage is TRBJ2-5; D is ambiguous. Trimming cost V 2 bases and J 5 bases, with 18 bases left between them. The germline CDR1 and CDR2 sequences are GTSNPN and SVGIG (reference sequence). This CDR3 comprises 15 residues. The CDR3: CAWSRGFGLEETQYF. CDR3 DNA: TGTGCCTGGAGTCGCGGTTTCGGGCTCGAGGAGACCCAGTACTTC.

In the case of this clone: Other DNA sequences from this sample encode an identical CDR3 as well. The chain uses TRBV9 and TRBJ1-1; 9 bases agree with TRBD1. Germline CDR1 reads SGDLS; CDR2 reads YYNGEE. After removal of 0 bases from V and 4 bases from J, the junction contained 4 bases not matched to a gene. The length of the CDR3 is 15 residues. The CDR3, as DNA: TGTGCCAGCAGCGTAGCGGCGGACAGGGGCACTGAAGCTTTCTTT. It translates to CASSVAADRGTEAFF.

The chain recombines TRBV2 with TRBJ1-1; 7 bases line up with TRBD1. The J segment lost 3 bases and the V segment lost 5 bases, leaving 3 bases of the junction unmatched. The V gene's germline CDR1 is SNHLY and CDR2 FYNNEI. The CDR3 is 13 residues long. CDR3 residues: CASSFDRDTEAFF. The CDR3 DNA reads TGTGCCAGCAGTTTCGACAGGGACACTGAAGCTTTCTTT.

This CDR3 reads CAISYSGPSGAHNEQFF. As DNA, the CDR3 is TGTGCCATCTCCTACAGTGGTCCCAGCGGGGCCCACAATGAGCAGTTCTTC. This rearrangement joins TRBV10-3 to TRBJ2-1; 7 nucleotides agree with TRBD2. V trimming: 8 bases; J trimming: 5 bases; junction bases outside the gene matches: 18. The V gene's germline CDR1 is ENHRY and CDR2 SYGVKD. The CDR3 covers 17 residues.

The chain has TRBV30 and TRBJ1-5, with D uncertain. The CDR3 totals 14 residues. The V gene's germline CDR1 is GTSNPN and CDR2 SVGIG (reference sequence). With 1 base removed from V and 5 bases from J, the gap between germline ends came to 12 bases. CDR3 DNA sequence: TGTGCCTGGAGTGCGGCAGTCGTCGATCAGCCCCAGCATTTT. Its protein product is CAWSAAVVDQPQHF.

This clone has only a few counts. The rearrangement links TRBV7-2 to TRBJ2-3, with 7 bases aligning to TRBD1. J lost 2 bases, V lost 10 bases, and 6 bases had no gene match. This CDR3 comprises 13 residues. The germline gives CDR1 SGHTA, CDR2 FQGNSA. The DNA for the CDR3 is TGTGCCACCTGGGACAGAATCACAGATACGCAGTATTTT. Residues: CATWDRITDTQYF.

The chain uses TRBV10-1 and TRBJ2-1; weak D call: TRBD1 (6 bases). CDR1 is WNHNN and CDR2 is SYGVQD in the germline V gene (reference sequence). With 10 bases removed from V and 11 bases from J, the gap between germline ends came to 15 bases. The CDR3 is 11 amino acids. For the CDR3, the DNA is TGCGCCACCCGGACAGAAACGAAGCAGTTCTTC. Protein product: CATRTETKQFF.

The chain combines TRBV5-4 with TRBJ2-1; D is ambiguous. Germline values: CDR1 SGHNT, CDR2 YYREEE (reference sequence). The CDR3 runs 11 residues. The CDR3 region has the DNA TGTGCGGGCCGCTCCTACAATGAGCAGTTCTTC. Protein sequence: CAGRSYNEQFF.

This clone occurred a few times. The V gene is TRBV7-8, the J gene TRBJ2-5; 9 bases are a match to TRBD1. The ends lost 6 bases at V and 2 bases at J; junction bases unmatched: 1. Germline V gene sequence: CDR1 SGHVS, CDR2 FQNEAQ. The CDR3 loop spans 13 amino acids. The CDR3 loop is CASRGTGQETQYF. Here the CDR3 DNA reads TGTGCCAGCAGAGGGACAGGGCAAGAGACCCAGTACTTC. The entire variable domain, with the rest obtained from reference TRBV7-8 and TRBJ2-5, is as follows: GAGVSQSPRYKVAKRGQDVALRCDPISGHVSLFWYQQALGQGPEFLTYFQNEAQLDKSGLPSDRFFAERPEGSVSTLKIQRTQQEDSAVYLCASRGTGQETQYFGPGTRLLVL.

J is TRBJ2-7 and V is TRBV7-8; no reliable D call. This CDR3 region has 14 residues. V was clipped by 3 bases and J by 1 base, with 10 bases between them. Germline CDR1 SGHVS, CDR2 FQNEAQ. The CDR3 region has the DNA TGTGCCAGCAGCTTGAACACCTATTCCTACGAGCAGTACTTC. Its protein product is CASSLNTYSYEQYF.

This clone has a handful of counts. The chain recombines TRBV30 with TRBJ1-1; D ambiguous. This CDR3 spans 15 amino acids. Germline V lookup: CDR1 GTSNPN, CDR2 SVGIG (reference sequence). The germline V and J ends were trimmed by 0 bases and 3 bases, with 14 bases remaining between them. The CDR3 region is CAWSVRGVIYTEAFF. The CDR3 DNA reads TGTGCCTGGAGTGTACGTGGGGTTATCTACACTGAAGCTTTCTTT.

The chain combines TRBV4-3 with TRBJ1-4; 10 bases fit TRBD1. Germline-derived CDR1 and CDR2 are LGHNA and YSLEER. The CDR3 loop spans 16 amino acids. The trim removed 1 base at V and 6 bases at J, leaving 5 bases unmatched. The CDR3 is CASSQGFGTGDEKLFF. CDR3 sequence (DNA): TGCGCCAGCAGCCAAGGGTTCGGGACAGGGGATGAAAAACTGTTTTTT.

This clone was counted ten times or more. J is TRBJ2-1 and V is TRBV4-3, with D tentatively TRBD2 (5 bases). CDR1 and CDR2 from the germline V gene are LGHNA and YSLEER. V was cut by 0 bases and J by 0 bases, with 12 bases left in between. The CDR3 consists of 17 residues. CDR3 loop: CASSQEGDYRSYNEQFF. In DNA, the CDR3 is TGCGCCAGCAGCCAAGAGGGAGACTACCGCTCCTACAATGAGCAGTTCTTC.